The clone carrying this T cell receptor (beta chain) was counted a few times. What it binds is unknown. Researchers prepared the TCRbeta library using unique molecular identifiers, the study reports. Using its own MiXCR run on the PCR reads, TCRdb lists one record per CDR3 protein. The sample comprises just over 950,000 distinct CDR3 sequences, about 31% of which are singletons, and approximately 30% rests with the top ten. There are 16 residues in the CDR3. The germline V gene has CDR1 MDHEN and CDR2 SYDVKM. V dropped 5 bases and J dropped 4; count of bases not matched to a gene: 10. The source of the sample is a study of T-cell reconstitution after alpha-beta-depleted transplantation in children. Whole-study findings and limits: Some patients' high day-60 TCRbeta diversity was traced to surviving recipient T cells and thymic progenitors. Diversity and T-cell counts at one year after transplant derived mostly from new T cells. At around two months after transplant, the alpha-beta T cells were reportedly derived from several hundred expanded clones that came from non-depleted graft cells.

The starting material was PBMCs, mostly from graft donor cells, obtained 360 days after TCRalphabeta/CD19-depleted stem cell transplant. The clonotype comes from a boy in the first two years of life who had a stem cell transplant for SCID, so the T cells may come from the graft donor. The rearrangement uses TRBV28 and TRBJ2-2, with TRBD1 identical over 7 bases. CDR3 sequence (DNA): TGTGCCAGCAGTCCCCCTTATACAGGGGCCACCGGGGAGCTGTTTTTT. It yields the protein CASSPPYTGATGELFF.